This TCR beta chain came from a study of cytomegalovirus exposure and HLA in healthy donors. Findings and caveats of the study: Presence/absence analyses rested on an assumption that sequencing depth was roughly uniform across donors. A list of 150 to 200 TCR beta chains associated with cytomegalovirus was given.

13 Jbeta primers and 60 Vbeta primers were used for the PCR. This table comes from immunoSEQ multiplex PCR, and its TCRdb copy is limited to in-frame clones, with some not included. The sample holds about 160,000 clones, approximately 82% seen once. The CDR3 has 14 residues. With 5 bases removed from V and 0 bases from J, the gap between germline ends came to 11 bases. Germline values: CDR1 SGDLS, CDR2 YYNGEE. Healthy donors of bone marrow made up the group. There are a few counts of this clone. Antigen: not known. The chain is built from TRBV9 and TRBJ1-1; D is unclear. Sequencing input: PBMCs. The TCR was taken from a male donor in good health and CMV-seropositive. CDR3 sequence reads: CASSASFMNTEAFF. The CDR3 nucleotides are TGTGCCAGCAGTGCTAGCTTCATGAACACTGAAGCTTTCTTT. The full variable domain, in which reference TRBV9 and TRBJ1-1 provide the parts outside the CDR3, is DSGVTQTPKHLITATGQRVTLRCSPRSGDLSVYWYQQSLDQGLQFLIQYYNGEERAKGNILERFSAQQFPDLHSELNLSSLELGDSALYFCASSASFMNTEAFFGQGTRLTVV.